This T cell receptor (beta chain) derives from a study of post-analysis software for immune sequencing data. Study-level points and caveats: With TRBV5-6, TRBV5-1 and TRBV20-1 included, about five TRBV segments were more frequent in patients than in controls. The authors found that F measure strongly co-clustered same-batch samples.

TCR beta cDNA libraries included unique molecular identifiers. TCRdb reanalysed the PCR reads using MiXCR and keeps one entry per CDR3 protein. The repertoire holds some 260,000 distinct CDR3 sequences, with 36% as singletons. Comments on this clonotype: Its antigen is not known.

The V end lost 1 base, the J end lost 3 bases, and 22 bases lay between the germline ends. Germline assignment: CDR1 MGHRA and CDR2 YSYEKL. This CDR3 has 19 residues. J is TRBJ2-1 and V is TRBV4-1; D possibly corresponds to TRBD2 (5 bases). The specimen sequenced was blood. The TCR was taken from a girl aged 5-17 years with multiple sclerosis. The CDR3 sequence is CASSQVRTADRTSYNEQFF. The CDR3 nucleotides read TGCGCCAGCAGCCAAGTCAGGACCGCCGATCGAACTAGCTACAATGAGCAGTTCTTC.